A selection of T cell receptor beta chains follows, all from one sample in a study of graft-versus-host responses after intestinal transplantation. These receptors are not linked to any known antigen. The data were produced by immunoSEQ multiplex PCR, yet TCRdb's version contains in-frame clones alone and is incomplete. The table has 84,000 or so clones, around 93% seen once. The sequences come from unstimulated CD8+ T cells sorted from spleen or lymph node cells, collected before transplant. All receptors derive from a human donor who was the organ donor for an intestinal transplant. CDR3s include the opening cysteine and the closing phenylalanine or tryptophan. The order of the fields is V gene, D gene, clone size, J gene, CDR3 protein, CDR3 DNA. D genes are given only for firm matches. Part of the rows lack a size; the others show once, few, many or a class for expanded clones.

TRBV27,.,once,TRBJ2-2,CASSLSGELFF,TGTGCCAGCAGCCTCTCTGGGGAGCTGTTTTTT
TRBV6-6,TRBD1,.,TRBJ2-2,CASTLTGEAGELFF,TGTGCCAGCACCTTGACAGGGGAGGCGGGGGAGCTGTTTTTT
TRBV6-5,.,.,TRBJ1-5,CASSYSVPGNQPQHF,TGTGCCAGCAGTTATTCGGTTCCGGGAAATCAGCCCCAGCATTTT
TRBV4-2,.,.,TRBJ1-1,CASSQGGTFTEAFF,TGTGCCAGCAGCCAAGGGGGCACTTTCACTGAAGCTTTCTTT
TRBV7-9,TRBD1,.,TRBJ1-5,CASSSGQGVGPQHF,TGTGCCAGCAGTTCTGGACAGGGGGTAGGGCCCCAGCATTTT
TRBV30,.,.,TRBJ2-7,CAWSVLVGPTYEQYF,TGTGCCTGGAGTGTACTCGTGGGGCCCACCTACGAGCAGTACTTC
TRBV5-5,.,.,TRBJ1-5,CASSLARYSNQPQHF,TGTGCCAGCAGCTTGGCCAGGTATAGCAATCAGCCCCAGCATTTT
TRBV11-2,.,.,TRBJ2-1,CASSLVGEVRTHYNEQFF,TGTGCCAGCAGCTTAGTAGGGGAAGTAAGAACCCACTACAATGAGCAGTTCTTC
TRBV6-6,TRBD1,.,TRBJ2-6,CASSGGRWDVLTF,TGTGCCAGCTCAGGGGGTAGGTGGGACGTCCTGACTTTC
TRBV28,.,.,TRBJ1-1,CASSFGGAETEAFF,TGTGCCAGCAGTTTTGGGGGGGCGGAAACTGAAGCTTTCTTT
TRBV30,.,.,TRBJ2-7,CAWSPLAPSYEQYF,TGTGCCTGGAGTCCACTAGCCCCCTCCTACGAGCAGTACTTC
TRBV27,.,.,TRBJ1-5,CASSLRGGNQPQHF,TGTGCCAGCAGTTTGCGGGGGGGCAATCAGCCCCAGCATTTT
TRBV11-2,.,.,TRBJ2-3,CASSLAGIAAGETQYF,TGTGCCAGCAGCCTAGCAGGGATAGCGGCCGGTGAGACGCAGTATTTT
TRBV5-4,.,.,TRBJ2-5,CASSFDREQETQYF,TGTGCCAGCAGCTTCGACCGGGAACAAGAGACCCAGTACTTC
TRBV2,TRBD1,once,TRBJ1-5,CASRGRRTGKYQPQHF,TGTGCCAGCAGAGGGAGGAGGACAGGGAAATATCAGCCCCAGCATTTT
TRBV6-1,.,once,TRBJ2-7,CASTHRDGSYEQYF,TGTGCCAGCACCCACAGGGATGGTAGCTACGAGCAGTACTTC
TRBV19,TRBD2,.,TRBJ2-7,CATSPSGPVYEQYF,TGTGCCACCTCGCCTAGCGGTCCGGTCTACGAGCAGTACTTC
TRBV7-6,.,once,TRBJ2-5,CASSLGGQGYEATQYF,TGTGCCAGCAGCTTAGGCGGTCAGGGGTACGAAGCGACCCAGTACTTC
TRBV11-2,.,.,TRBJ2-7,CASSLLPVNSYEQYF,TGTGCCAGCAGCTTACTTCCGGTAAACTCCTACGAGCAGTACTTC
TRBV27,TRBD2,.,TRBJ2-2,CASSLSARGTSGRVTGTGELFF,TGTGCCAGCAGTCTCTCGGCCCGAGGGACTAGCGGGAGGGTAACAGGGACCGGGGAGCTGTTTTTT
TRBV6-1,TRBD1,once,TRBJ1-5,CASSAVGTGDQPQHF,TGTGCCAGCAGTGCGGTGGGGACAGGGGACCAGCCCCAGCATTTT
TRBV5-1,TRBD2,.,TRBJ2-1,CASSSPGTSLNEQFF,TGCGCCAGCAGCTCACCCGGGACTAGTCTCAATGAGCAGTTCTTC